These 18 T cell receptor beta chains were sequenced from one sample in a study of control samples from healthy donors and cancer patients. The data were produced by immunoSEQ multiplex PCR, yet TCRdb's version contains in-frame clones alone and is incomplete. The sample has more than 85,000 clones, around 87% seen once. Sequencing was done on a sample of PBMCs. The source of these receptors is a woman aged 60-75 years with lung cancer.

The chain links TRBV6-5 to TRBJ2-7; 8 bases are shared with TRBD1. J lost 2 bases, V lost 3 bases, and 9 bases had no gene match. Germline loops: CDR1 MNHEY, CDR2 SVGAGI. The CDR3 spans 16 residues. CDR3 loop: CASSYQSGTGTYEQYF. As DNA, the CDR3 is TGTGCCAGCAGTTATCAATCCGGGACAGGCACCTACGAGCAGTACTTC.

The CDR3 reads CASSESGENEKLFF. The CDR3 DNA sequence: TGCGCCAGCAGTGAGTCAGGGGAAAATGAAAAACTGTTTTTT. V and J are TRBV10-1 and TRBJ1-4; weak D call: TRBD1 (5 bases). Trimming took off 0 bases at V and 5 bases at J, with 7 bases between the two ends. This CDR3 comprises 14 residues. Germline V CDR1 and CDR2: WNHNN, SYGVQD (reference sequence).

The CDR3 DNA is TGTGCCTGTGGCAGGGTCCCCTACGAGCAGTACTTC. Translated: CACGRVPYEQYF. The chain joins TRBV30 to TRBJ2-7; TRBD1 might be the D (5 bases). CDR3 size: 12 residues. The germline V and J ends were trimmed by 6 bases and 2 bases, with 11 bases remaining between them. Germline V gene lookup returns CDR1 GTSNPN and CDR2 SVGIG (reference sequence).

This clone appeared a single time. The rearrangement links TRBV29-1 to TRBJ2-4; D is perhaps TRBD2 (6 bases). Germline CDR1 reads SQVTM; CDR2 reads ANQGSEA. This CDR3 spans 15 amino acids. Trimming took 4 bases from V and 6 from J, leaving 19 bases between them. The CDR3: CSVVEGSVVGNIQYF. CDR3 DNA sequence: TGCAGCGTTGTGGAGGGGAGCGTAGTGGGAAACATTCAGTACTTC.

This sequence joins TRBV5-1 and TRBJ1-6; no reliable D call. The CDR3 length is 16 residues. V was clipped by 0 bases and J by 6 bases, with 13 bases between them. CDR1 and CDR2 (germline): SGHRS, YFSETQ. This CDR3 is CASSLEVGRPNSPLHF. The CDR3 region has the DNA TGCGCCAGCAGCTTGGAGGTCGGGCGTCCTAATTCACCCCTCCACTTT.

V gene TRBV9 combines with J gene TRBJ1-5; no firm D call. V shed 7 bases and J shed 0 bases, with 14 bases lying between them. CDR3 size: 15 residues. CDR1 and CDR2 from the germline V gene are SGDLS and YYNGEE. The CDR3 sequence is CASGSGANSNQPQHF. CDR3 nucleotides: TGTGCCAGCGGTTCGGGAGCTAATAGCAATCAGCCCCAGCATTTT. Drawing the rest from reference TRBV9 and TRBJ1-5, the complete variable domain is DSGVTQTPKHLITATGQRVTLRCSPRSGDLSVYWYQQSLDQGLQFLIQYYNGEERAKGNILERFSAQQFPDLHSELNLSSLELGDSALYFCASGSGANSNQPQHFGDGTRLSIL.

This clone occurred once. The chain couples TRBV12-3 or TRBV12-4 to TRBJ1-1, with D unresolved. Trimming took 2 bases from V and 4 from J, leaving 8 bases between them. The CDR3 extends over 13 amino acids. DNA of the CDR3: TGTGCCAGCAGTTTACCATACGGCACTGAAGCTTTCTTT. It yields the protein CASSLPYGTEAFF.

The sample holds a few counts of this clone. The chain is built from TRBV6-5 and TRBJ1-5; maybe TRBD1 (6 bases). V shed 11 bases and J shed 5 bases, with 13 bases lying between them. The germline gives CDR1 MNHEY, CDR2 SVGAGI. The CDR3 runs to 12 residues. DNA for the CDR3: TGTGCCGTGTCGAGGACAGATCAGCCCCAGCATTTT. Encoded protein: CAVSRTDQPQHF.

The table lists this clone with a count of one. This chain joins TRBV15 and TRBJ1-2; D might be TRBD1 (6 bases). CDR1 is LNHNV and CDR2 is YYDKDF in the germline V gene (reference sequence). The CDR3 consists of 13 residues. The V and J ends lost 7 bases and 8 bases respectively, with 17 bases between them. The CDR3 sequence is CATTQRGDTGYTF. The CDR3 DNA reads TGTGCCACCACCCAGAGAGGGGACACCGGCTACACCTTC.

The chain carries TRBV6-2 or TRBV6-3 and TRBJ1-2; tentatively, D is TRBD1 (5 bases). The germline V gene has CDR1 MNHEY and CDR2 SVGEGT. V lost 5 bases, J lost 2 bases, and 6 bases lay in between. This CDR3 spans 12 amino acids. This CDR3 is CASSPGNYGYTF. CDR3 bases: TGTGCCAGCAGTCCAGGGAACTATGGCTACACCTTC.

The chain employs TRBV7-9 and TRBJ1-1; tentative D call: TRBD1 (5 bases). Germline CDR1 and CDR2: SEHNR and FQNEAQ (reference sequence). This CDR3 is built from 12 residues. V gave up 5 bases and J gave up 5 bases, with 9 bases separating them. This CDR3 is CASSRGQTEAFF. The CDR3 nucleotides are TGTGCCAGCAGCAGGGGTCAGACTGAAGCTTTCTTT. The full variable domain, completed using reference TRBV7-9 and TRBJ1-1, is DTGVSQNPRHKITKRGQNVTFRCDPISEHNRLYWYRQTLGQGPEFLTYFQNEAQLEKSRLLSDRFSAERPKGSFSTLEIQRTEQGDSAMYLCASSRGQTEAFFGQGTRLTVV.

The chain joins TRBV18 to TRBJ2-7, with D unclear. From germline, CDR1 is KGHSH and CDR2 LQKENI. The V and J ends lost 3 bases and 2 bases respectively, with 8 bases between them. The length of the CDR3 is 13 residues. The CDR3, as DNA: TGTGCCAGCTCACCTATAGAGGCCTACGAGCAGTACTTC. It yields the protein CASSPIEAYEQYF.

The chain joins TRBV7-9 to TRBJ1-2; D remains ambiguous. The CDR3 is made up of 13 amino acids. V was cut by 1 base and J by 4 bases, with 7 bases left in between. Germline lookup yields CDR1 SEHNR and CDR2 FQNEAQ (reference sequence). DNA for the CDR3: TGTGCCAGCAGCTTAGAACGAACCTATGGCTACACCTTC. As protein: CASSLERTYGYTF. Filled out from reference TRBV7-9 and TRBJ1-2, the complete variable domain reads DTGVSQNPRHKITKRGQNVTFRCDPISEHNRLYWYRQTLGQGPEFLTYFQNEAQLEKSRLLSDRFSAERPKGSFSTLEIQRTEQGDSAMYLCASSLERTYGYTFGSGTRLTVV.

The rearrangement uses TRBV3-1 (or the pseudogene TRBV3-2) and TRBJ1-2, with 7 bases identical to TRBD1. With V trimmed by 1 base and J by 4 bases, 6 bases remained unmatched. This CDR3 spans 15 amino acids. Germline-derived CDR1 and CDR2 are LGHDT and YNNKEL (reference sequence). The CDR3 DNA reads TGTGCCAGCAGCCAAGGGGCAGGGGGGAGCTATGGCTACACCTTC. Translation gives CASSQGAGGSYGYTF.

This chain links TRBV5-1 with TRBJ2-1; D possibly corresponds to TRBD1 (6 bases). This CDR3 contains 15 residues. V lost 4 bases, J lost 4 bases, and 15 bases lay in between. Germline CDR1 reads SGHRS; CDR2 reads YFSETQ. The CDR3 bases are TGCGCCAGCAGCATAAACAGGGATTCTTACAATGAGCAGTTCTTC. Translating gives CASSINRDSYNEQFF.

The rearrangement joins TRBV2 to TRBJ2-7; 7 nucleotides match TRBD2. The junction had 12 bases not matched to a gene; V was cut back by 3 bases and J by 7 bases. The CDR3 contains 15 residues. Germline assignment: CDR1 SNHLY and CDR2 FYNNEI. CDR3 coding DNA: TGTGCCAGCAGTGATCCAGCTCGCGGGGGTCGGGAGCAGTACTTC. Protein product: CASSDPARGGREQYF.

The V and J genes are TRBV19 and TRBJ2-7; D remains ambiguous. V dropped 4 bases and J dropped 2 bases, with 18 bases sitting between them. This CDR3 region has 16 residues. Germline CDR1 and CDR2: LNHDA and SQIVND (reference sequence). The CDR3 loop is CASSTPVTSLTYEQYF. The CDR3 coding sequence is TGTGCCAGTAGTACTCCTGTGACAAGCCTTACCTACGAGCAGTACTTC.

The chain combines TRBV12-3 or TRBV12-4 with TRBJ2-7; either TRBD1 or TRBD2 may fit D (5 bases each). The CDR3 extends over 13 amino acids. Between the trimmed V and J ends, which lost 2 bases and 7 bases, there was a span of 12 bases. The DNA for the CDR3 is TGTGCCAGCAGTTTAACCCCTGGGGGAGAGCAGTACTTC. Translation: CASSLTPGGEQYF.